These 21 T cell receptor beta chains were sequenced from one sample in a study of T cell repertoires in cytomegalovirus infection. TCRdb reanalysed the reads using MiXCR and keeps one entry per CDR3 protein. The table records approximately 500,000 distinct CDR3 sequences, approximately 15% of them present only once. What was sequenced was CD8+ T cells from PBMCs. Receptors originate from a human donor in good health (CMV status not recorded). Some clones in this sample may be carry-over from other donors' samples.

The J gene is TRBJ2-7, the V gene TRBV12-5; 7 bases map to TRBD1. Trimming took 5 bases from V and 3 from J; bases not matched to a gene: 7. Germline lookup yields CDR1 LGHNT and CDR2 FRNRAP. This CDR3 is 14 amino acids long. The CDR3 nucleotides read TGTGCTAGTGGTCTAGGGGGCACAATCTACGAGCAGTACTTC. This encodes CASGLGGTIYEQYF. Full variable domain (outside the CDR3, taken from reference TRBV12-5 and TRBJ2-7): DARVTQTPRHKVTEMGQEVTMRCQPILGHNTVFWYRQTMMQGLELLAYFRNRAPLDDSGMPKDRFSAEMPDATLATLKIQPSEPRDSAVYFCASGLGGTIYEQYFGPGTRLTVT.

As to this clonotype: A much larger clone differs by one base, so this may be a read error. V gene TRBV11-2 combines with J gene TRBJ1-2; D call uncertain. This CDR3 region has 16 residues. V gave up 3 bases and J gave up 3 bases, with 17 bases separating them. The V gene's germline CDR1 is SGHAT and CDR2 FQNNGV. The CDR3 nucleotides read TGTGCCAGCAGCTTCGATCGGGAGAATACCTACTATGGCTACACCTTC. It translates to CASSFDRENTYYGYTF. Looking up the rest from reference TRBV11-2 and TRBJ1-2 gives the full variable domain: EAGVAQSPRYKIIEKRQSVAFWCNPISGHATLYWYQQILGQGPKLLIQFQNNGVVDDSQLPKDRFSAERLKGVDSTLKIQPAKLEDSAVYLCASSFDRENTYYGYTFGSGTRLTVV.

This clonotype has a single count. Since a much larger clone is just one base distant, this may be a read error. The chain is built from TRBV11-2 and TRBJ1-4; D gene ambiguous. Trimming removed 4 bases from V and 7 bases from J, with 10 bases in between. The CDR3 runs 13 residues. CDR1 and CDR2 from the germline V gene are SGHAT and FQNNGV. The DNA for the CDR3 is TGTGCCAGCAGCTCAGAGGGCCGTGAAAAACTGTTTTTT. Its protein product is CASSSEGREKLFF.

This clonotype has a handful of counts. The DNA for the CDR3 is TGCGCCAGCAGCCAAGACGCGGGAGGGCCGATTTACAATGAGCAGTTCTTC. Its protein product is CASSQDAGGPIYNEQFF. The V and J genes are TRBV4-1 and TRBJ2-1, with 9 bases fitting TRBD2. Per germline, CDR1 MGHRA and CDR2 YSYEKL. The CDR3 covers 17 residues. After removal of 0 bases from V and 4 bases from J, the junction contained 7 bases not matched to a gene.

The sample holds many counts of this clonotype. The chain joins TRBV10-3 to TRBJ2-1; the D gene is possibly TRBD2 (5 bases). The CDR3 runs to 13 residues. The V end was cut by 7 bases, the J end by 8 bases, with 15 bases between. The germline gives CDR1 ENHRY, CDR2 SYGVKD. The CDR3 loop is CAIKSLESDEQFF. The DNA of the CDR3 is TGTGCCATCAAATCACTAGAAAGCGATGAGCAGTTCTTC.

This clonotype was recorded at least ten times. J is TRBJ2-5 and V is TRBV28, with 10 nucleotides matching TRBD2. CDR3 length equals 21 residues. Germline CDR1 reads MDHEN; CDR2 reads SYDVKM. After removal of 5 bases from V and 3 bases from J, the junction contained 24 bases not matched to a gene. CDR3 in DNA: TGTGCCAGCAGTCCCCCCGATTGGCTAGCGGGAGCGTCGAATATGAAAGAGACCCAGTACTTC. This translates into CASSPPDWLAGASNMKETQYF.

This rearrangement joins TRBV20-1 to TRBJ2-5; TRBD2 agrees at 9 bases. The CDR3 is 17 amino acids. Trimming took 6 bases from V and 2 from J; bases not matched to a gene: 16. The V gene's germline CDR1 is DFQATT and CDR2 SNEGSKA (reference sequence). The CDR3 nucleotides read TGCAGTGCCCCCCCATCCCATTTGCTAGCGGGACAAGAGACCCAGTACTTC. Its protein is CSAPPSHLLAGQETQYF.

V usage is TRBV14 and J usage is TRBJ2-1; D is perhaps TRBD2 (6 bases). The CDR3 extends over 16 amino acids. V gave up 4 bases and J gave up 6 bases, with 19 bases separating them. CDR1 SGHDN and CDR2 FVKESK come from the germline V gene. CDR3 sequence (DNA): TGTGCCAGCAGCCCACCGAGGGGACTCCCTCCCAATGAGCAGTTCTTC. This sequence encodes CASSPPRGLPPNEQFF.

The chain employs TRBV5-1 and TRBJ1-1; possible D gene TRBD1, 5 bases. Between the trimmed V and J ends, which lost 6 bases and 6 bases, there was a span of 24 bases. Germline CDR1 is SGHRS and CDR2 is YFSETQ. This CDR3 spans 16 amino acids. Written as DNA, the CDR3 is TGCGCCAGCACCGCCTTGGGGGAAGCTGATTTGGCTGAAGCTTTCTTT. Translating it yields CASTALGEADLAEAFF.

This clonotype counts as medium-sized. The CDR3 loop is CASSLEWRPEAFF. The CDR3 DNA reads TGTGCCAGCAGCTTAGAGTGGAGGCCTGAAGCTTTCTTT. The chain carries TRBV7-9 and TRBJ1-1; no firm D call. The CDR3 has 13 residues. CDR1 and CDR2 from the germline V gene are SEHNR and FQNEAQ (reference sequence). Trimming shortened V by 1 base and J by 6 bases, and 9 bases separated the two germline ends.

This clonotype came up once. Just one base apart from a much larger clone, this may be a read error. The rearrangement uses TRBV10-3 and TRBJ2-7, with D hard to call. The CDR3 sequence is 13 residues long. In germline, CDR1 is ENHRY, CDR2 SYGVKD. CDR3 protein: CTISPGQTYEQYF. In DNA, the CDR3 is TGTACCATCAGTCCGGGCCAAACCTACGAGCAGTACTTC.

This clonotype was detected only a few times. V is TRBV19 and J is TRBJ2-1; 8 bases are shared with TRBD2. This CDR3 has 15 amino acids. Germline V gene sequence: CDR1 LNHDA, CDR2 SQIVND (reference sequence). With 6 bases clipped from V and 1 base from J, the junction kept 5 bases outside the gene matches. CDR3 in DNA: TGTGCCAGTAGGCTTACTAGCGGTTCCTACAATGAGCAGTTCTTC. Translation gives CASRLTSGSYNEQFF.

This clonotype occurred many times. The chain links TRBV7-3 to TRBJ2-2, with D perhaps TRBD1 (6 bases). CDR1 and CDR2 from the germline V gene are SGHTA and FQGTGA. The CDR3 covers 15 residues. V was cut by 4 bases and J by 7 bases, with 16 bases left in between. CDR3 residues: CASSSSGASHGELFF. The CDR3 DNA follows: TGTGCCAGCAGCTCCTCAGGGGCAAGCCACGGGGAGCTGTTTTTT.

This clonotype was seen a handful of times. Here the CDR3 reads CASGLDTDQIYGYTF. DNA of the CDR3: TGTGCTAGTGGTTTAGATACAGATCAAATCTATGGCTACACCTTC. The chain is built from TRBV12-5 and TRBJ1-2; the D is unclear. The germline CDR1 and CDR2 sequences are LGHNT and FRNRAP. The CDR3 covers 15 residues. The V end was cut by 3 bases, the J end by 4 bases, with 15 bases between.

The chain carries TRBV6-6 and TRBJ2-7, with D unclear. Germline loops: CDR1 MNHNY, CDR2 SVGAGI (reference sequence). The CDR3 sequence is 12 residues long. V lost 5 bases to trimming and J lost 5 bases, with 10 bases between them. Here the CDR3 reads CASSLAPHEQYF. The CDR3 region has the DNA TGTGCCAGCAGTCTTGCGCCGCACGAGCAGTACTTC.

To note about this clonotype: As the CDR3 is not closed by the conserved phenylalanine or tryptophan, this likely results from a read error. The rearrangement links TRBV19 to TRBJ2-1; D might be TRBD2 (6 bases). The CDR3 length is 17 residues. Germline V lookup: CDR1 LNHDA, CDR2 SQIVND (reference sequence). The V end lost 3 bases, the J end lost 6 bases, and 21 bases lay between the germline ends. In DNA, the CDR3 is TGTGCCAGTAGTATCTCCCGACTAGGGGTGGGGATCAATGAGCAGTTCTTA. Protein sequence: CASSISRLGVGINEQFL.

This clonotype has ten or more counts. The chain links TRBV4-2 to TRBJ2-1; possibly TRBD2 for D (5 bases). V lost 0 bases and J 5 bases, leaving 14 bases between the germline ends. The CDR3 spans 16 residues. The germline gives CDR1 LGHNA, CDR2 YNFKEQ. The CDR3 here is CASSQDRSGANNEQFF. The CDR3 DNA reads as TGTGCCAGCAGCCAAGATAGGAGCGGAGCGAACAATGAGCAGTTCTTC.

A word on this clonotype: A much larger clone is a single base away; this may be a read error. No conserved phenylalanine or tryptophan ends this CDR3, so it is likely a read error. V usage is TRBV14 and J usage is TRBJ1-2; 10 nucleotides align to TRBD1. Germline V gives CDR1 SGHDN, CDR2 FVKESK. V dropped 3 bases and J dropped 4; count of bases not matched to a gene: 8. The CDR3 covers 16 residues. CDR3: CASSQATGGISYGYTL. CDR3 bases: TGTGCCAGCAGCCAGGCGACAGGGGGCATCAGCTATGGCTACACCTTA.

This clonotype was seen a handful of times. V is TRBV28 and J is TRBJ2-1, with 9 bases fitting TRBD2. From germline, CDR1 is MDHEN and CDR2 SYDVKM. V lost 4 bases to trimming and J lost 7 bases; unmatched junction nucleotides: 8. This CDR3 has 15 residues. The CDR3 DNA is TGTGCCAGCAGTTCCGGGACTAGCCTCGGGAATGAGCAGTTCTTC. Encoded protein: CASSSGTSLGNEQFF.

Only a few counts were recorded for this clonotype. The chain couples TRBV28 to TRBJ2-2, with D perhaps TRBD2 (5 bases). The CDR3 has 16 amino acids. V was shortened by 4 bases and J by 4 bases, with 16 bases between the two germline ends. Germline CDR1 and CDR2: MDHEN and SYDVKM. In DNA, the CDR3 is TGTGCCAGCAGTTCCGACCGGACTGAAAGCACCGGGGAGCTGTTTTTT. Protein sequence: CASSSDRTESTGELFF.

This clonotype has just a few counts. CDR3 DNA sequence: TGTGCCAGCAGTTTAGGGACGGCCTGGAATCAGCCCCAGCATTTT. The encoded protein is CASSLGTAWNQPQHF. The chain joins TRBV6-5 to TRBJ1-5; maybe TRBD1 (5 bases). V was pared by 4 bases and J by 4 bases, with 14 bases between. The CDR3 totals 15 residues. Germline V lookup: CDR1 MNHEY, CDR2 SVGAGI.